Below are 9 T cell receptor beta chains sequenced from a single sample in a study of OX40 agonist ivuxolimab in advanced cancers. Using immunoSEQ multiplex PCR, the repertoire was profiled, and TCRdb retains in-frame clones only, with some absent. The data contain about 79,000 clones, about 90% of them seen just once; the ten biggest clones take up approximately 7%. Sequenced material: CD4+ or CD8+ T cells sorted from blood, taken in a trial of the OX40 agonist ivuxolimab. These receptors were collected from an adult with an advanced solid tumor such as melanoma, head and neck, liver or kidney cancer.

The rearrangement uses TRBV4-1 and TRBJ2-1; D not certain. The CDR3 runs 14 residues. CDR1 and CDR2 from the germline V gene are MGHRA and YSYEKL. V lost 1 base and J 6 bases, leaving 10 bases between the germline ends. The CDR3 DNA is TGCGCCAGCAGCCAAGTTACGACCCGCAATGAGCAGTTCTTC. It encodes CASSQVTTRNEQFF.

This chain uses TRBV5-5 with TRBJ1-1, with D uncertain. Trimming pared 0 bases from V and 5 bases from J, leaving 5 bases between. The CDR3 consists of 12 residues. The germline gives CDR1 SGHKS, CDR2 YYEKEE (reference sequence). The CDR3 spells CASSLAWTEAFF. The CDR3 region has the DNA TGTGCCAGCAGCTTGGCCTGGACTGAAGCTTTCTTT. Combining the CDR3 with reference TRBV5-5 and TRBJ1-1 gives the whole variable domain DAGVTQSPTHLIKTRGQQVTLRCSPISGHKSVSWYQQVLGQGPQFIFQYYEKEERGRGNFPDRFSARQFPNYSSELNVNALLLGDSALYLCASSLAWTEAFFGQGTRLTVV.

This clone has a single count. V usage is TRBV5-4 and J usage is TRBJ1-2, with D possibly matching TRBD1 (6 bases). This CDR3 spans 14 amino acids. The V gene's germline CDR1 is SGHNT and CDR2 YYREEE (reference sequence). The V gene lost 1 base and the J gene lost 6 bases, with 13 bases spanning the gap. The CDR3 DNA reads TGTGCCAGCAGCTTGAGAGTAGGGGGGGATGGCTACACCTTC. It codes for CASSLRVGGDGYTF.

The chain joins TRBV6-5 to TRBJ2-1; 7 bases match TRBD2. The J segment lost 0 bases and the V segment lost 5 bases, leaving 4 bases of the junction unmatched. This CDR3 spans 15 amino acids. Germline values: CDR1 MNHEY, CDR2 SVGAGI. The CDR3 DNA sequence: TGTGCCAGCAGTAGCGGGAAGAGCTCCTACAATGAGCAGTTCTTC. Its translation: CASSSGKSSYNEQFF.

The V gene is TRBV15, the J gene TRBJ2-5, with 7 bases matching TRBD2. The CDR3 consists of 16 residues. Trimming removed 0 bases from V and 4 bases from J; junction bases left unmatched: 8. Germline CDR1 LNHNV, CDR2 YYDKDF (reference sequence). The CDR3 sequence is CATSREAGRARETQYF. The CDR3 bases are TGTGCCACCAGCAGAGAGGCTGGGAGGGCCCGAGAGACCCAGTACTTC.

The chain combines TRBV5-1 with TRBJ2-5; unclear D gene. Trimming removed 0 bases at V and 5 bases at J, with 2 bases between. The germline V gene encodes CDR1 SGHRS and CDR2 YFSETQ. The CDR3 runs to 11 residues. The CDR3 region is CASSLDETQYF. As DNA, the CDR3 is TGCGCCAGCAGCTTGGATGAGACCCAGTACTTC.

V usage is TRBV20-1 and J usage is TRBJ2-5; no clear D gene. Germline CDR1 DFQATT, CDR2 SNEGSKA (reference sequence). Deletions cut 7 bases from V and 0 bases from J, with 6 bases between. This CDR3 contains 11 residues. CDR3 region: CSGQDQETQYF. The CDR3 bases are TGCAGTGGCCAGGACCAAGAGACCCAGTACTTC.

This clone was observed a handful of times. J is TRBJ2-5 and V is TRBV18; D is unresolved. The CDR3 is 11 residues long. V lost 3 bases, J lost 1 base, and 0 bases lay in between. Germline V CDR1 and CDR2: KGHSH, LQKENI. The CDR3 DNA sequence: TGTGCCAGCTCACCCCAAGAGACCCAGTACTTC. Protein product: CASSPQETQYF. The full variable domain, with the rest looked up from reference TRBV18 and TRBJ2-5, is NAGVMQNPRHLVRRRGQEARLRCSPMKGHSHVYWYRQLPEEGLKFMVYLQKENIIDESGMPKERFSAEFPKEGPSILRIQQVVRGDSAAYFCASSPQETQYFGPGTRLLVL.

The chain links TRBV19 to TRBJ1-5, with 9 bases that match TRBD1. This CDR3 is 17 amino acids long. Germline-derived CDR1 and CDR2 are LNHDA and SQIVND (reference sequence). V shed 5 bases and J 3 bases; nucleotides not matched to a gene: 11. The CDR3 is CASSPLDRGASNQPQHF. The CDR3 nucleotides are TGTGCCAGTAGTCCGCTCGACAGGGGGGCGTCCAATCAGCCCCAGCATTTT.